Listed below are T cell receptor beta chains from one sample, sequenced in a study of cytomegalovirus exposure and HLA in healthy donors. Clones were sequenced by immunoSEQ multiplex PCR, and TCRdb holds only the in-frame ones, with some missing. The sample has 120,000 or so clones; approximately 81% are singletons. The sequenced material came from PBMCs. Receptor source: a man in his late teens or twenties in good health and CMV-seropositive. CDR3s include the opening cysteine and the closing phenylalanine or tryptophan.

TRBJ1-4 TRBV4-3 CASSLGQVLTNEKLFF
TRBJ2-6 TRBV10-3 CAISTPGQGAGANVLTF
TRBJ2-2 TRBV4-3 CASSLLGDRWSTGELFF
TRBJ1-6 TRBV6-4 CASRGQGYNSPLHF
TRBJ2-5 TRBV19 CASSHRFRETQYF
TRBJ2-7 TRBV30 CAGSQGASYEQYF
TRBJ1-2 TRBV2 CASRGRTGVYGYTF
TRBJ1-4 TRBV6-5 CASSYDVAGSGKLFF
TRBJ1-6 TRBV19 CASTEQVLYNSPLHF
TRBJ1-4 TRBV7-9 CASSLAAGRTTNEKLFF
TRBJ1-1 TRBV19 CASSTTGQWVAEAFF
TRBJ2-1 TRBV18 CASSSQRLAFGEQFF
TRBJ1-1 TRBV9 CASSVRGGTEAFF
TRBJ1-1 TRBV5-6 CASVRGTGAFF
TRBJ2-3 TRBV9 CASSVTSGSIDTQYF
TRBJ2-1 TRBV7-2 CASSPPRQAGMGEQFF
TRBJ2-7 TRBV12-5 CASGLGGTIYEQYF
TRBJ2-7 TRBV27 CASRTGSSYEQYF
TRBJ1-2 TRBV2 CASSESTAGGYTF
TRBJ1-1 TRBV7-2 CASSMGRANRGGTEAFF
TRBJ2-2 TRBV7-2 CASSLLNTGELFF
TRBJ1-6 TRBV14 CASSQGTSRPLHF
TRBJ1-1 TRBV2 CASRMRPGQGETEAFF
TRBJ2-2 TRBV5-4 CASSSNPLAGVRELFF
TRBJ2-1 TRBV7-6 CASSSGLAGGNEDEQFF
TRBJ1-1 TRBV5-1 CASSLASTVNTEAFF
TRBJ2-5 TRBV11-2 CASSRERETQYF
TRBJ2-3 TRBV6-4 CASSTSAGDRAQYF
TRBJ2-7 TRBV30 CAWGKGLVGVYF
TRBJ2-3 TRBV14 CASSQELTDTQYF
TRBJ1-1 TRBV7-9 CASSWPGQGVMNTEAFF
TRBJ1-2 TRBV16 CASSQKGDRPLYGYTF
TRBJ2-7 TRBV4-2 CASSQGQVTYEQYF
TRBJ2-7 TRBV30 CAWRPGWLAQEQYF
TRBJ2-1 TRBV27 CASSGGSYNEQFF
TRBJ2-1 TRBV6-6 CASSSGGAIEQFF
TRBJ2-1 TRBV7-2 CASSLEPGQTVREQFF
TRBJ1-1 TRBV4-1 CASSQTTDENTEAFF
TRBJ2-6 TRBV4-3 CASSQEATEGANVLTF
TRBJ1-6 TRBV4-1 CASSQDFPGQLNSPLHF
TRBJ2-7 TRBV10-3 CAIRPGTVYEQYF
TRBJ1-6 TRBV29-1 CSVSEGAAYNSPLHF
TRBJ2-7 TRBV18 CASSPLPTGSLSYEQYF
TRBJ2-7 TRBV7-9 CASSFRDSYEQYF
TRBJ1-2 TRBV2 CASTPGQYILYGYTF
TRBJ2-5 TRBV6-8 CASSYLTSGGRETQYF
TRBJ1-2 TRBV11-2 CASSSQTGGGYGYTF
TRBJ2-5 TRBV5-1 CASSDGQGNEETQYF